Below, 3 T cell receptor beta chains from the same sample are listed, as sequenced in a study of siplizumab effects on memory and regulatory T cells. Here immunoSEQ multiplex PCR was the method, and the copy in TCRdb shows in-frame clones only, minus some. The data show 99,000 or so clones, with 85% to 95% seen just once and about 0.32% held by the top ten. The sequencing input was CD4+ T cells sorted from blood. These receptors all stem from a human donor in good health.

This rearrangement joins TRBV30 to TRBJ1-2, with unresolved D. The CDR3 is made up of 9 amino acids. Germline values: CDR1 GTSNPN, CDR2 SVGIG (reference sequence). V was shortened by 8 bases and J by 5 bases, with 6 bases between the two germline ends. CDR3 region: CAGGYGYTF. CDR3 in DNA: TGTGCCGGAGGGTATGGCTACACCTTC. Full variable domain (outside the CDR3, taken from reference TRBV30 and TRBJ1-2): SQTIHQWPATLVQPVGSPLSLECTVEGTSNPNLYWYRQAAGRGLQLLFYSVGIGQISSEVPQNLSASRPQDRQFILSSKKLLLSDSGFYLCAGGYGYTFGSGTRLTVV.

The CDR3 loop reads CASSSTGGFNEKLFF. DNA for the CDR3: TGTGCCAGCAGCTCAACAGGGGGCTTTAATGAAAAACTGTTTTTT. The chain joins TRBV7-3 to TRBJ1-4; 9 bases match TRBD1. Germline lookup yields CDR1 SGHTA and CDR2 FQGTGA. This CDR3 comprises 15 residues. V shed 4 bases and J 4 bases; nucleotides not matched to a gene: 4.

The rearrangement uses TRBV6-5 and TRBJ1-1; D possibly corresponds to TRBD1 (6 bases). The CDR3 runs to 13 residues. Between the trimmed V and J ends, which lost 6 bases and 7 bases, there was a span of 15 bases. Germline V CDR1 and CDR2: MNHEY, SVGAGI. The CDR3 DNA follows: TGTGCCAGCAGGCCACCGGGACACATTGAAGCTTTCTTT. Protein: CASRPPGHIEAFF.